This entry lists 20 T cell receptor beta chains sequenced from one sample in a study of PD-1 blockade in classical Hodgkin lymphoma. Brentuximab vedotin exposure varied among the patients, all of whom had relapsed after autologous stem cell transplantation. Data came from immunoSEQ multiplex PCR; TCRdb stores just in-frame clones and leaves some out. The data hold about 40,000 clones, with 76% observed a single time. Material: peripheral blood mononuclear cells (PBMCs), obtained at baseline. The receptors derive from a human donor with classical Hodgkin lymphoma.

In the case of this clone: Other DNA sequences from this sample encode an identical CDR3 as well. The chain joins TRBV6-6 to TRBJ1-5, with a tentative D call TRBD1 (6 bases). CDR1 and CDR2 from the germline V gene are MNHNY and SVGAGI (reference sequence). V shed 8 bases and J shed 6 bases, with 20 bases lying between them. The CDR3 is made up of 15 amino acids. The CDR3 DNA reads TGTGCCAGCGGGGTGGGACAAACGGACATTCAGCCCCAGCATTTT. Translated: CASGVGQTDIQPQHF.

The chain recombines TRBV6-1 with TRBJ2-7, with D maybe TRBD2 (7 bases). V was shortened by 1 base and J by 7 bases, with 17 bases between the two germline ends. CDR1 and CDR2 from the germline V gene are MNHNS and SASEGT. This CDR3 contains 15 residues. CDR3 residues: CASSEVGGGGLEQYF. The CDR3 nucleotides are TGTGCCAGCAGTGAAGTAGGCGGCGGGGGCTTGGAGCAGTACTTC.

This sequence joins TRBV11-3 and TRBJ2-2, with 9 bases that match TRBD2. V gave up 5 bases and J gave up 1 base; unmatched junction bases: 8. Germline V CDR1 and CDR2: SGHNT, YENEEA. The CDR3 spans 17 residues. The CDR3, as DNA: TGTGCCAGCAGCGCACAAACGACTAGCGGGAACACCGGGGAGCTGTTTTTT. Its translation: CASSAQTTSGNTGELFF.

The chain recombines TRBV27 with TRBJ1-2; D is perhaps TRBD1 (6 bases). CDR1 and CDR2 (germline): MNHEY, SMNVEV (reference sequence). The CDR3 runs to 15 residues. Trimming left V 2 bases short and J 8 bases short, with 18 bases between. Here the CDR3 reads CASSLEFGQLGGYTF. The CDR3 coding sequence is TGTGCCAGCAGTTTAGAGTTCGGACAGCTGGGGGGCTACACCTTC.

This clone was counted once. The chain combines TRBV6-5 with TRBJ2-1; D might be TRBD1 (5 bases). This CDR3 spans 13 amino acids. CDR1 is MNHEY and CDR2 is SVGAGI in the germline V gene. The germline V and J ends were trimmed by 7 bases and 1 base, with 8 bases remaining between them. For the CDR3, the DNA is TGTGCCAGCACCAGGGATTCCTACAATGAGCAGTTCTTC. It is translated as CASTRDSYNEQFF.

The V and J genes are TRBV5-1 and TRBJ1-6; 8 bases fit TRBD1. This CDR3 has 16 residues. From germline, CDR1 is SGHRS and CDR2 YFSETQ. Trimming at V came to 0 bases and at J to 9 bases, leaving 8 bases not matched to a gene. This CDR3 reads CASSLDGQGNGSPLHF. The CDR3 DNA reads TGCGCCAGCAGCTTGGATGGACAGGGTAACGGTTCACCCCTCCACTTT. The variable domain in full, with the rest retrieved from reference TRBV5-1 and TRBJ1-6, is KAGVTQTPRYLIKTRGQQVTLSCSPISGHRSVSWYQQTPGQGLQFLFEYFSETQRNKGNFPGRFSGRQFSNSRSEMNVSTLELGDSALYLCASSLDGQGNGSPLHFGNGTRLTVT.

The CDR3 sequence: CASSFTSQGKLFF. The CDR3, as DNA: TGTGCCAGCAGCTTCACATCCCAGGGAAAACTGTTTTTT. The chain is built from TRBV7-9 and TRBJ1-4; perhaps TRBD1 as D (5 bases). V lost 3 bases, J lost 10 bases, and 12 bases lay in between. The CDR3 spans 13 residues. Germline V gives CDR1 SEHNR, CDR2 FQNEAQ (reference sequence).

This rearrangement joins TRBV27 to TRBJ2-1; the D gene could be TRBD1 or TRBD2 (5 bases each). This CDR3 contains 15 residues. CDR1 is MNHEY, CDR2 SMNVEV, per germline (reference sequence). The ends were cut back, 6 bases at V and 0 bases at J, with 12 bases in the middle. This CDR3 reads CASRGTILSYNEQFF. CDR3 nucleotide sequence: TGTGCCAGCAGGGGGACGATCCTCTCCTACAATGAGCAGTTCTTC.

This clone is deemed large. This chain uses TRBV19 with TRBJ2-2; possibly TRBD1 for D (5 bases). Germline-derived CDR1 and CDR2 are LNHDA and SQIVND (reference sequence). V gave up 3 bases and J gave up 0 bases, with 11 bases separating them. This CDR3 comprises 16 residues. CDR3 DNA: TGTGCCAGTAGTATGAACAGGCCTCCGAACACCGGGGAGCTGTTTTTT. Its protein is CASSMNRPPNTGELFF.

The chain carries TRBV28 and TRBJ2-7, with 9 bases aligning to TRBD1. In germline, CDR1 is MDHEN, CDR2 SYDVKM. The CDR3 spans 14 residues. The V segment lost 3 bases and the J segment 2 bases; nucleotides outside the gene matches: 2. The CDR3 DNA reads TGTGCCAGCAGTTTTGGGGACAGGGCCTACGAGCAGTACTTC. This sequence encodes CASSFGDRAYEQYF.

The chain uses TRBV9 and TRBJ1-6; D is unresolved. Per the germline V gene, CDR1 is SGDLS and CDR2 is YYNGEE. CDR3 length equals 14 residues. V was cut by 2 bases and J by 6 bases, with 9 bases left in between. Here the CDR3 DNA reads TGTGCCAGCAGCGTGTTAACAGCTAATTCACCCCTCCACTTT. Amino acid sequence: CASSVLTANSPLHF.

The DNA of the CDR3 is TGTGCCAGCAGTTCTCCACTAGCGGGAGACGCCGGAGAGACCCAGTACTTC. Translation gives CASSSPLAGDAGETQYF. This chain joins TRBV28 and TRBJ2-5; 11 bases agree with TRBD2. The CDR3 covers 17 residues. Trimming at V came to 4 bases and at J to 4 bases, leaving 11 bases not matched to a gene. The germline V gene encodes CDR1 MDHEN and CDR2 SYDVKM. The full variable domain, completed using reference TRBV28 and TRBJ2-5, is DVKVTQSSRYLVKRTGEKVFLECVQDMDHENMFWYRQDPGLGLRLIYFSYDVKMKEKGDIPEGYSVSREKKERFSLILESASTNQTSMYLCASSSPLAGDAGETQYFGPGTRLLVL.

The chain recombines TRBV28 with TRBJ1-5; D not resolved. CDR1 is MDHEN and CDR2 is SYDVKM in the germline V gene. CDR3 length: 15 residues. V lost 5 bases to trimming and J lost 2 bases, with 13 bases between them. The CDR3 reads CASSPGPGGNQPQHF. The CDR3 DNA follows: TGTGCCAGCAGTCCGGGTCCTGGGGGCAATCAGCCCCAGCATTTT. Full variable domain (rest looked up from reference TRBV28 and TRBJ1-5): DVKVTQSSRYLVKRTGEKVFLECVQDMDHENMFWYRQDPGLGLRLIYFSYDVKMKEKGDIPEGYSVSREKKERFSLILESASTNQTSMYLCASSPGPGGNQPQHFGDGTRLSIL.

This clone came up once. The CDR3: CASSSTGRLETQYF. As DNA, the CDR3 is TGTGCCAGCAGTTCGACAGGGCGCCTGGAGACCCAGTACTTC. The chain joins TRBV27 to TRBJ2-5; 7 bases are shared with TRBD1. V was clipped by 4 bases and J by 5 bases; unmatched bases: 7. CDR1 is MNHEY, CDR2 SMNVEV, per germline (reference sequence). CDR3 size: 14 residues.

The rearrangement links TRBV5-1 to TRBJ1-5, with a weak D call TRBD1 (5 bases). V lost 4 bases and J 7 bases, leaving 18 bases between the germline ends. Germline values: CDR1 SGHRS, CDR2 YFSETQ. This CDR3 has 15 amino acids. The CDR3 region has the DNA TGCGCCAGCAGCCCGGGCGGGGGAGCAGGACAGCCCCAGCATTTT. This translates into CASSPGGGAGQPQHF.

V gene TRBV5-4 combines with J gene TRBJ2-1, with D uncertain. CDR1 is SGHNT, CDR2 YYREEE, per germline (reference sequence). Trimming left V 1 base short and J 6 bases short, with 17 bases between. The CDR3 totals 16 residues. CDR3 coding DNA: TGTGCCAGCAGCTTGCGCGCGGCCCCGGACCCCAATGAGCAGTTCTTC. Translated: CASSLRAAPDPNEQFF.

In regard to this clone: The junction departs from the called germline gene at one end, perhaps through a read error. This chain uses TRBV6-5 with TRBJ1-2; no reliable D call. Germline V CDR1 and CDR2: MNHEY, SVGAGI. This CDR3 contains 11 residues. The CDR3 reads CASSYSGSSFF. The CDR3, as DNA: TGTGCCAGCAGTTACTCCGGATCTTCTTTCTTC.

The rearrangement uses TRBV5-4 and TRBJ1-3; D is unclear. This CDR3 is 17 amino acids long. V lost 3 bases and J 1 base, leaving 17 bases between the germline ends. Germline V gene sequence: CDR1 SGHNT, CDR2 YYREEE (reference sequence). CDR3 DNA: TGTGCCAGCAGCTGGGGAATTGGGCGGTCATCTGGAAACACCATATATTTT. It is translated as CASSWGIGRSSGNTIYF.

V and J are TRBV9 and TRBJ1-2, with D possibly TRBD1 on 6 matching bases. CDR1 is SGDLS and CDR2 is YYNGEE in the germline V gene. The CDR3 loop spans 15 amino acids. V was clipped by 6 bases and J by 6 bases, with 21 bases between them. This chain's CDR3 is CASNEKGTYGNGYTF. The CDR3 DNA follows: TGTGCCAGCAACGAGAAAGGGACATATGGAAATGGCTACACCTTC.

The chain employs TRBV19 and TRBJ2-7; maybe TRBD1 (5 bases). Germline CDR1 LNHDA, CDR2 SQIVND (reference sequence). The CDR3 is made up of 13 amino acids. V was shortened by 6 bases and J by 6 bases, with 15 bases between the two germline ends. CDR3: CASSVPGFREQYF. CDR3 DNA sequence: TGTGCCAGTAGCGTACCAGGGTTCCGCGAGCAGTACTTC.